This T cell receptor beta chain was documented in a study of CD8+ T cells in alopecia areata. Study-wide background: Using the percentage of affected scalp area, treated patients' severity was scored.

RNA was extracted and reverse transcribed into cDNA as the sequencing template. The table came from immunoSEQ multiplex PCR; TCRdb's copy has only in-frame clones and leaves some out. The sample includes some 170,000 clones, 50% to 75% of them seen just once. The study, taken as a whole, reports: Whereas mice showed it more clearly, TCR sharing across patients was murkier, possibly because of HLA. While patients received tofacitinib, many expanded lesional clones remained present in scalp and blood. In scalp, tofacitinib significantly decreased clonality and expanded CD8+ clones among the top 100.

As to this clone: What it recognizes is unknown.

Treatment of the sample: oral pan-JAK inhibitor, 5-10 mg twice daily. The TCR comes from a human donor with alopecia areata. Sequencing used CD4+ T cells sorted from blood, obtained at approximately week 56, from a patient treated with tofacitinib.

The DNA of the CDR3 is TGTGCCATCTCCCGGGAGAGTGGGGCCAACGTCCTGACTTTC. It is translated as CAISRESGANVLTF. The rearrangement links TRBV6-5 to TRBJ2-6; a possible D gene is TRBD2 (6 bases). V lost 10 bases and J 3 bases, leaving 13 bases between the germline ends. Germline CDR1 is MNHEY and CDR2 is SVGAGI. The CDR3 length is 14 residues.